This T cell receptor (beta chain) originates from a study of T-cell reconstitution after alpha-beta-depleted transplantation in children. Using unique molecular identifiers, the investigators prepared the TCRbeta library. TCRdb recomputed calls from the PCR reads with MiXCR, one row per CDR3 protein. The sample includes roughly 45,000 distinct CDR3 sequences, 9.2% of them seen just once. Notes on this clonotype: The antigen is undetermined.

Study-wide results and caveats: Several hundred expanded graft clones reportedly gave rise to the alpha-beta T cells present about two months after transplant. From surviving recipient T cells and thymic progenitors came the high day-60 TCRbeta diversity observed in some patients.

The TCR comes from a male patient aged 2-15 years who had a stem cell transplant for chronic granulomatous disease, so the T cells may come from the graft donor. The specimen was PBMCs, mostly from graft donor cells, collected 60 days after TCRalphabeta/CD19-depleted stem cell transplant.

This CDR3 is CASSFVGGTGGNTIYF. The CDR3 nucleotides read TGTGCCAGCAGTTTCGTAGGGGGGACAGGTGGAAACACCATATATTTT. The rearrangement uses TRBV27 and TRBJ1-3, with 8 bases identical to TRBD1. CDR3 size: 16 residues. The V gene's germline CDR1 is MNHEY and CDR2 SMNVEV (reference sequence). Germline trimming cut 3 bases from V and 3 bases from J; bases unmatched to any gene: 7.